The source of this T cell receptor beta chain is a study of T cell repertoires in cytomegalovirus infection (dated by TCRdb to the late 2010s). A note on the overall study: Recently identified HLA-C-restricted CMV epitopes, whose presentation resists viral immunomodulation, were targeted by peptide stimulations together with well-studied HLA-B-restricted epitopes. Because public TCR beta signatures pointed to carriage of CMV infection together with the matching HLA type, the HLA type of each donor mattered for the analysis. Overall results and qualifications from the work: The ex vivo response was dominated by HLA-C-restricted CMV-specific TCR beta clonotypes, which also provided the single most frequent clonotype in two of eight donors. In both this cohort and an independent approximately 350-donor cohort, the cumulative frequency of public TCR beta family members distinguished carriers of CMV infection plus the relevant HLA type.

This clonotype was recorded many times. The target of this receptor is not known. No much larger clone is present one base from it, and per-base qualities are unavailable. Sequenced on an Illumina HiSeq 1500. The raw public reads went through TCRdb reprocessing: fastp at Q25, MiXCR clone calling, in-frame beta chains kept. CDR3 protein duplicates are merged, each entry listing the most common genes and DNA. The sample has approximately 270,000 distinct CDR3 sequences on record, roughly a fifth of them singletons. The ten largest make up roughly 19% of the sample. Interpreted using the paper, the treatment or condition label stands for: in vitro stimulation with specific CMV peptide epitopes to enrich CMV-specific T cells. Sequencing was performed on cultured PBMCs, taken from culture after CMV antigen stimulation. The sequence was collected from a human donor in good health (CMV status not recorded). Some clones in this sample may be carry-over from other donors' samples.

The bases are TGTGCCAGCAAAGGACTAGCGGGCACAGATACGCAGTATTTT. Its amino acids are CASKGLAGTDTQYF. The chain is made from TRBV6-1 and TRBJ2-3; 10 bases in the middle match TRBD2. Trimming removed 7 bases from V and 1 base from J; the gene matches leave 2 bases unexplained. The CDR3 runs 14 amino acids, cysteine and phenylalanine included. Solely the CDR3 DNA is kept, with 42 bases framed from the first base. Sequences MNHNS (CDR1) and SASEGT (CDR2) are obtained from the germline V gene.